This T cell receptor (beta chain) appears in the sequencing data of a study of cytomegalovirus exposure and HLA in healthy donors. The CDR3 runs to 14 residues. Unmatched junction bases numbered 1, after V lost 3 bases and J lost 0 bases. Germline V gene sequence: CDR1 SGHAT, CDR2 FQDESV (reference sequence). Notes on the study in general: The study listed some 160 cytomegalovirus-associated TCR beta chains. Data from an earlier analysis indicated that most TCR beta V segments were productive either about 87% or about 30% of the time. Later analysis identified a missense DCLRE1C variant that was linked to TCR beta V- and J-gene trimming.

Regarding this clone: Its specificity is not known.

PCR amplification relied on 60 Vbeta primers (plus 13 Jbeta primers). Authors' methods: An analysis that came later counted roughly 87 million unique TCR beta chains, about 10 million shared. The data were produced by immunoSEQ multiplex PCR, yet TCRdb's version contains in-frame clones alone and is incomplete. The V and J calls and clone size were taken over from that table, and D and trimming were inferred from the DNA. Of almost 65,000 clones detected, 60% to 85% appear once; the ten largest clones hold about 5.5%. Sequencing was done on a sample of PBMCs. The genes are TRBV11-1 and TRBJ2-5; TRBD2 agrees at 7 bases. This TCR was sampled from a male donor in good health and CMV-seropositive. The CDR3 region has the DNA TGTGCCAGCAGCTTCGGGGGGTACCAAGAGACCCAGTACTTC. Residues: CASSFGGYQETQYF.